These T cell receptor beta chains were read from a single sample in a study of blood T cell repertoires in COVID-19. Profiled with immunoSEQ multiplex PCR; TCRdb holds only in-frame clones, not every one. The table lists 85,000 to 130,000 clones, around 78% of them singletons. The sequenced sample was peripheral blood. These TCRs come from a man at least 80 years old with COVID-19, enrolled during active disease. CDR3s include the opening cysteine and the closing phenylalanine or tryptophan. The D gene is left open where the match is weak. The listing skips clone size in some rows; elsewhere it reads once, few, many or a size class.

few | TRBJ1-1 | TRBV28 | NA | TGTGCCAGCAGTACAGGGAACACTGAAGCTTTCTTT | CASSTGNTEAFF
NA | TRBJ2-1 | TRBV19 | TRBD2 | TGTGCCAGTAGTTCTCGGACTAGCGGGAGGAATGAGCAGTTCTTC | CASSSRTSGRNEQFF
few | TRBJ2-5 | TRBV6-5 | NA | TGTGCCAGCAGGGAGCGCCTCCAAGAGACCCAGTACTTC | CASRERLQETQYF
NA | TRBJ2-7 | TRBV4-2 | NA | TGTGCCAGCAGCCCCACAGCGGGGACAAGAAGCTCCTACGAGCAGTACTTC | CASSPTAGTRSSYEQYF
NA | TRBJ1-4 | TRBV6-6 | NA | TGTGCCAGCAGTTACTCGCCAGGGCTTGGTGAAAAACTGTTTTTT | CASSYSPGLGEKLFF
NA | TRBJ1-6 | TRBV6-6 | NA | TGTGCCAGCAGAGAAACAGGGAAAGTCTCACCCCTCCACTTT | CASRETGKVSPLHF
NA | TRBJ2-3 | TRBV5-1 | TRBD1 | TGCGCCAGCACCCCACAGGGGTCCACAGATACGCAGTATTTT | CASTPQGSTDTQYF
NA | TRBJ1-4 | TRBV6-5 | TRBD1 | TGTGCCAGCAGTCCCACAGGGGGTGCTGAAAAACTGTTTTTT | CASSPTGGAEKLFF
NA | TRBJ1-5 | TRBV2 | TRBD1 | TGTGCCAGCAGTGTCCGGGACAGGGGTAATGGCAATCAGCCCCAGCATTTT | CASSVRDRGNGNQPQHF
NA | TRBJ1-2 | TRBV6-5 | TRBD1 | TGTGCCAGCAGTCAGGACAGGGCCACTGGCTACACCTTC | CASSQDRATGYTF
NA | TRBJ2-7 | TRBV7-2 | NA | TGTGCCAGCAGCTTCGCGGTGCGTTTGAGGGGAGGCGGCGAGCAGTACTTC | CASSFAVRLRGGGEQYF
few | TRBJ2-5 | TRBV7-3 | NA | TGTGCCAGCAGCGTACAGGGCCAAGAGACCCAGTACTTC | CASSVQGQETQYF
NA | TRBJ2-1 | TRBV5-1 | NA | TGCGCCAGCAGCAGCGGACAGTCCCTCTCCTACAATGAGCAGTTCTTC | CASSSGQSLSYNEQFF
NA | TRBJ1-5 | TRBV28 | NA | TGTGCCAGCAGTTTCAGGGAAATGCCCCAGCATTTT | CASSFREMPQHF
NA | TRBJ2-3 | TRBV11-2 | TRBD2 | TGTGCCAGCAGCTTAGGGGACGGACTAGCTGATACGCAGTATTTT | CASSLGDGLADTQYF
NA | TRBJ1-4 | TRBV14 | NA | TGTGCCAGCAGTCCACAGTTGGCCACTAATGAAAAACTGTTTTTT | CASSPQLATNEKLFF
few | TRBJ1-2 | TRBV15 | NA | TGTGCCACCAGCAGAGATTTGTATTCTAACTATGGCTACACCTTC | CATSRDLYSNYGYTF
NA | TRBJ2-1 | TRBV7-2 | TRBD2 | TGTGCCAGCAGCGCCAAGACTCTAGCGGGAGGCTATGAGCAGTTCTTC | CASSAKTLAGGYEQFF
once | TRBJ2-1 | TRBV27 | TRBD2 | TGTGCCAGCAGTCCGGAACTAGCGGGAGGGGTCTACAATGAGCAGTTCTTC | CASSPELAGGVYNEQFF
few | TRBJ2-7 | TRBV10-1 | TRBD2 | TGCGCCAGCACGGCGAGACTAGCGGGAGACGAGCAGTACTTC | CASTARLAGDEQYF
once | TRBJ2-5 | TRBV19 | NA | TGTGCCAGTAGCCCGACAGGACTCCCCGGGACCCAGTACTTC | CASSPTGLPGTQYF
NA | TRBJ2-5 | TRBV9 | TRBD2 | TGTGCCAGCAGCGTAGCCGTAGCGGGAGTGAGGCGGCAAGAGACCCAGTACTTC | CASSVAVAGVRRQETQYF
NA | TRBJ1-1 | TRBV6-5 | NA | TGTGCCAGCAAATCCGACAGAAACACTGAAGCTTTCTTT | CASKSDRNTEAFF
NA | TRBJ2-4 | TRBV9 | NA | TGTGCCAGCAGACCCCTTTCAGGGTCTCGAATAGCCAAAAACATTCAGTACTTC | CASRPLSGSRIAKNIQYF